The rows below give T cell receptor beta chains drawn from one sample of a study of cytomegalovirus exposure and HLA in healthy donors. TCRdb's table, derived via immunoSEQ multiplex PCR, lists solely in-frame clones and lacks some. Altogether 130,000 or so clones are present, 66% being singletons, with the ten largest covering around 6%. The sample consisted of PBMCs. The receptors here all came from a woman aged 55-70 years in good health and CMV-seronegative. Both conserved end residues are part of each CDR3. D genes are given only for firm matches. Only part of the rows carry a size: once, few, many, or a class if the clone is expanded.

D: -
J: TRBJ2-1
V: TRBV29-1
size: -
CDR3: CSVRGRGSYNEQFF
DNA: TGCAGCGTTCGAGGACGGGGTTCCTACAATGAGCAGTTCTTC

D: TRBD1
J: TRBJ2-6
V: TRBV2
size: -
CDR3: CASSAQGAIGANVLTF
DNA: TGTGCCAGCAGTGCTCAGGGGGCTATTGGGGCCAACGTCCTGACTTTC

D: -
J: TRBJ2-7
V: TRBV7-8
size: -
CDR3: CASSLAPGDSYEQYF
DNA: TGTGCCAGCAGCTTAGCGCCGGGAGACTCCTACGAGCAGTACTTC

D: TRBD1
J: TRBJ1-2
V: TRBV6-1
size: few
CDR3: CASSGGQGARGYTF
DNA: TGTGCCAGCAGTGGGGGACAGGGGGCGCGTGGCTACACCTTC

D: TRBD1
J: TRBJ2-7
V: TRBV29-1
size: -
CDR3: CSVVRTGLGEQYF
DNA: TGCAGCGTTGTACGGACAGGGTTAGGAGAGCAGTACTTC

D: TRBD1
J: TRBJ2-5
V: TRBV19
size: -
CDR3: CASSITQGAGETQYF
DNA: TGTGCCAGTAGTATTACACAGGGGGCAGGAGAGACCCAGTACTTC

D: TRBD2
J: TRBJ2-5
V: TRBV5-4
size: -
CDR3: CASSDRTSGGSYQETQYF
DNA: TGTGCCAGCAGCGATCGGACTAGCGGGGGGTCGTACCAAGAGACCCAGTACTTC

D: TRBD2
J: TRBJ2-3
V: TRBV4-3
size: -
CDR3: CASSQARGLAGGGDTQYF
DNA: TGCGCCAGCAGCCAAGCCCGCGGACTAGCGGGAGGGGGAGATACGCAGTATTTT

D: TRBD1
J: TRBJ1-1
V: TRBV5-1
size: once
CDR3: CASSRSGGAGEAFF
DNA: TGCGCCAGCAGCAGATCAGGGGGCGCGGGTGAAGCTTTCTTT

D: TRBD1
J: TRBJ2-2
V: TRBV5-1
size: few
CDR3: CASSLTGDTGELFF
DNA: TGCGCCAGCAGCCTGACAGGGGACACCGGGGAGCTGTTTTTT

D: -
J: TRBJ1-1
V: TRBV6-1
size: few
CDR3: CASRPQAGTEAFF
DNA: TGTGCCAGCAGACCACAGGCTGGAACTGAAGCTTTCTTT

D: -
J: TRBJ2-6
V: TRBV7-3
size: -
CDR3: CASSLAVAGANVLTF
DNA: TGTGCCAGCAGCTTAGCGGTAGCTGGGGCCAACGTCCTGACTTTC

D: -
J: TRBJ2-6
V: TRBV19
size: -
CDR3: CASTPGQLSSSGANVLTF
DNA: TGTGCCAGTACCCCAGGACAGTTATCAAGCTCTGGGGCCAACGTCCTGACTTTC

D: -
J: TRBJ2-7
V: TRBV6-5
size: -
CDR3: CASTKAQGYEQYF
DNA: TGTGCCAGCACGAAGGCACAGGGCTACGAGCAGTACTTC

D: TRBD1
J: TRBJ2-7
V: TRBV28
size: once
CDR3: CASSNRGYEQYF
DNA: TGTGCCAGCAGTAACAGGGGCTACGAGCAGTACTTC

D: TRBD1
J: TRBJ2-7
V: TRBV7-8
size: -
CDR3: CASSGTGPPYEQYF
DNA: TGTGCCAGCAGCGGGACAGGACCTCCCTACGAGCAGTACTTC

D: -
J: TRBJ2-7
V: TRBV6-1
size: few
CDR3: CASSENPRASASYEQYF
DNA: TGTGCCAGCAGTGAAAATCCCAGGGCTAGCGCGTCCTACGAGCAGTACTTC

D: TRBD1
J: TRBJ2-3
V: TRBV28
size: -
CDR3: CASSRTGSNTDTQYF
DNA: TGTGCCAGCAGCCGGACAGGGTCCAACACAGATACGCAGTATTTT

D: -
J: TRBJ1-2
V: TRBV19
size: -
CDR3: CTSSPQGSWGYTF
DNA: TGTACCAGTAGTCCCCAGGGGTCTTGGGGCTACACCTTC

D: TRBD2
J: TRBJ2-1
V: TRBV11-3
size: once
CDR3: CASSLGVGGSDEQFF
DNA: TGTGCCAGCAGCTTAGGGGTGGGAGGGAGCGATGAGCAGTTCTTC

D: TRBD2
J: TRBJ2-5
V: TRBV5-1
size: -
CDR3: CASSVAGGETQYF
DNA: TGCGCCAGCAGCGTCGCGGGGGGAGAGACCCAGTACTTC

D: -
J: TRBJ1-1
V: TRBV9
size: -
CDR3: CASSARTGNVGTEAFF
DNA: TGTGCCAGCAGCGCCCGAACAGGGAATGTTGGCACTGAAGCTTTCTTT

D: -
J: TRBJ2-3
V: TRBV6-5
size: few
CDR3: CASSYSEFVTDTQYF
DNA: TGTGCCAGCAGTTACTCGGAGTTCGTCACAGATACGCAGTATTTT

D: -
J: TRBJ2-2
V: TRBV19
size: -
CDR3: CASSMPGRLGLGAGELFF
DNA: TGTGCCAGTAGTATGCCCGGCCGACTAGGGTTGGGTGCCGGGGAGCTGTTTTTT

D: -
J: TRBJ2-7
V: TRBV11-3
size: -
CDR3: CASSWQQGRLNEQYF
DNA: TGTGCCAGCAGCTGGCAGCAGGGGCGCTTGAACGAGCAGTACTTC

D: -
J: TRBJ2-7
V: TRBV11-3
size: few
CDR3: CASSLGPVSYEQYF
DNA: TGTGCCAGCAGCTTAGGTCCTGTCTCCTACGAGCAGTACTTC

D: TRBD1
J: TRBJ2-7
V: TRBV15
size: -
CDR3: CATSRGSWAGQGLGEQYF
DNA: TGTGCCACCAGCAGAGGGTCCTGGGCGGGACAGGGGCTCGGCGAGCAGTACTTC

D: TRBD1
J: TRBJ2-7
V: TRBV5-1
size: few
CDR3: CASSFQGQALNYEQYF
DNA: TGCGCCAGCAGCTTCCAGGGACAGGCCTTAAACTACGAGCAGTACTTC

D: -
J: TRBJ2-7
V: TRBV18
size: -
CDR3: CASSPSGDAYEQYF
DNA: TGTGCCAGCTCACCTTCGGGAGATGCCTACGAGCAGTACTTC

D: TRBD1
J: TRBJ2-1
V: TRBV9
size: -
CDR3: CASSPGDRVGDEQFF
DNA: TGTGCCAGCAGCCCCGGGGACAGGGTAGGCGATGAGCAGTTCTTC

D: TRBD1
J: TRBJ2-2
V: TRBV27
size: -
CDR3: CASQQGAETGELFF
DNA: TGTGCCAGCCAGCAGGGGGCGGAAACCGGGGAGCTGTTTTTT

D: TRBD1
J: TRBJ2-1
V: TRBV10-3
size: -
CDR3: CAIRGDSYNEQFF
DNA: TGTGCCATCAGGGGGGACAGTTACAATGAGCAGTTCTTC

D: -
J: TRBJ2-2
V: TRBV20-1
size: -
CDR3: CSATRGGELFF
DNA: TGCAGTGCTACTCGAGGCGGGGAGCTGTTTTTT

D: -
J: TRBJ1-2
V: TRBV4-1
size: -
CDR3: CASSQDRQVYGYTF
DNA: TGCGCCAGCAGCCAAGATCGGCAGGTCTATGGCTACACCTTC

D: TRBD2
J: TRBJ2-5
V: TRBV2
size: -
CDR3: CASSGRSGGPQETQYF
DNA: TGTGCCAGCAGTGGTAGGAGCGGGGGGCCCCAAGAGACCCAGTACTTC

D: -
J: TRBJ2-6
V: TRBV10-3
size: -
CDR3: CAISESRSTSSGANVLTF
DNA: TGTGCCATCAGTGAGTCCCGGAGCACCTCCTCTGGGGCCAACGTCCTGACTTTC

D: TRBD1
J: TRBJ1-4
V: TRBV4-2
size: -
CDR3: CASSQAGQGEKLFF
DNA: TGTGCCAGCAGCCAGGCGGGACAGGGAGAAAAACTGTTTTTT

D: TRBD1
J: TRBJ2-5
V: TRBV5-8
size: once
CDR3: CASSMGQGLQETQYF
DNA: TGTGCCAGCAGCATGGGACAGGGCCTCCAAGAGACCCAGTACTTC

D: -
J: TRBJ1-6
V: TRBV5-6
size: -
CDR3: CASSLVALYNSPLHF
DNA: TGTGCCAGCAGCTTGGTAGCACTATATAATTCACCCCTCCACTTT

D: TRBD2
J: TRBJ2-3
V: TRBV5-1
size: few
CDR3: CASSSAGQRGGGDTQYF
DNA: TGCGCCAGCAGCTCTGCTGGGCAGCGGGGGGGCGGAGATACGCAGTATTTT

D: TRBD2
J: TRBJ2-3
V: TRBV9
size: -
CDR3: CASSVAGGRTDTQYF
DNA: TGTGCCAGCAGCGTTGCGGGAGGTCGCACAGATACGCAGTATTTT

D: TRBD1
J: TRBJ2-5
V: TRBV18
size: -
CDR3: CASLPSGQGKETQYF
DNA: TGTGCCAGCTTACCGTCGGGACAGGGGAAAGAGACCCAGTACTTC

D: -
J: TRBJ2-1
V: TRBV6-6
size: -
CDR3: CASSSLTLQNEQFF
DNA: TGTGCCAGTTCCTCCTTGACACTGCAGAATGAGCAGTTCTTC

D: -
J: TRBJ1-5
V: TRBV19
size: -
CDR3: CASRPSGRRHQPQHF
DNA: TGTGCCAGTAGACCCTCCGGGAGACGGCATCAGCCCCAGCATTTT

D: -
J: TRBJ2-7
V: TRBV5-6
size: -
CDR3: CASSLGVGRGSYEQYF
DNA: TGTGCCAGCAGCTTGGGGGTCGGCAGGGGCTCCTACGAGCAGTACTTC

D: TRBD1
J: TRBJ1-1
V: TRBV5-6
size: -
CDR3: CASTRGWDSEAFF
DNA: TGTGCCAGCACCAGGGGATGGGACAGTGAAGCTTTCTTT

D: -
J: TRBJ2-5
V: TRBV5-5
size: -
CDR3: CASSSGGSETQYF
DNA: TGTGCCAGCAGCTCGGGGGGCTCGGAGACCCAGTACTTC

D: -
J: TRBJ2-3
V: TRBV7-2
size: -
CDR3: CASSPQGTDTQYF
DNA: TGTGCCAGCAGCCCCCAGGGGACAGATACGCAGTATTTT

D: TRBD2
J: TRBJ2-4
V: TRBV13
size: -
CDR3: CASSRYVAGLKNIQYF
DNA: TGTGCCAGCAGCCGTTACGTAGCGGGTCTCAAAAACATTCAGTACTTC

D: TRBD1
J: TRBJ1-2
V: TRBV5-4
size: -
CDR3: CASSLRTGGWVYGYTF
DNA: TGTGCCAGCAGCTTACGGACAGGGGGCTGGGTCTATGGCTACACCTTC

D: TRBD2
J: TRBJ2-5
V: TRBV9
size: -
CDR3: CASSTTGGLQETQYF
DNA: TGTGCCAGCAGCACTACGGGGGGGCTCCAAGAGACCCAGTACTTC

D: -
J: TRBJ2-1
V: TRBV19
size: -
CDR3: CASMAGVSSYNEQFF
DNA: TGTGCCAGTATGGCCGGGGTAAGCTCCTACAATGAGCAGTTCTTC